One and the same sample provided the 18 T cell receptor beta chains below, sequenced in a study of cytomegalovirus exposure and HLA in healthy donors. In the PCR, 60 Vbeta and 13 Jbeta primers were used. The method was immunoSEQ multiplex PCR; TCRdb's version includes in-frame clones alone and lacks a portion of them. Of around 100,000 clones in the sample, over 75% were seen once. Input material: PBMCs. The receptor source for this set is a woman in her 30s in good health and CMV-seropositive.

The rearrangement links TRBV4-1 to TRBJ1-2; D is undetermined. This CDR3 region has 16 residues. CDR1 and CDR2 from the germline V gene are MGHRA and YSYEKL. The V end lost 0 bases, the J end lost 8 bases, and 19 bases lay between the germline ends. CDR3 amino acids: CASSQDWQVSMLGYTF. Written as DNA, the CDR3 is TGCGCCAGCAGCCAAGATTGGCAGGTGTCCATGCTCGGCTACACCTTC.

This clone turned up a few times. The chain carries TRBV9 and TRBJ1-2; 8 bases fit TRBD1. J lost 1 base, V lost 4 bases, and 9 bases had no gene match. The CDR3 has 16 residues. Germline V gene data show CDR1 as SGDLS and CDR2 as YYNGEE. CDR3 in DNA: TGTGCCAGCAGCCCCAGACAGGGGAACCTTAACTATGGCTACACCTTC. It translates to CASSPRQGNLNYGYTF.

The chain has TRBV6-5 and TRBJ1-2; tentatively, D is TRBD1 (5 bases). CDR1 and CDR2 from the germline V gene are MNHEY and SVGAGI. The CDR3 runs 13 residues. V lost 5 bases to trimming and J lost 3 bases, with 10 bases between them. The CDR3 protein is CASSPLGHYGYTF. The CDR3 DNA is TGTGCCAGCAGTCCCCTGGGGCACTATGGCTACACCTTC.

In its sample, this clone was seen a few times. The chain uses TRBV5-1 and TRBJ2-7; tentatively, D is TRBD1 (5 bases). CDR1 is SGHRS and CDR2 is YFSETQ in the germline V gene. The CDR3 consists of 13 residues. V was cut by 2 bases and J by 10 bases, with 16 bases left in between. The CDR3 reads CASSFPDSPPQYF. The CDR3 region has the DNA TGCGCCAGCAGCTTCCCTGACAGCCCCCCTCAGTACTTC.

The chain couples TRBV4-1 to TRBJ2-3; D is possibly TRBD2 (6 bases). In germline, CDR1 is MGHRA, CDR2 YSYEKL. The CDR3 covers 15 residues. V lost 2 bases and J 1 base, leaving 10 bases between the germline ends. The CDR3 is CASSQSGEGTDTQYF. Written as DNA, the CDR3 is TGCGCCAGCAGCCAAAGTGGGGAGGGCACAGATACGCAGTATTTT.

The chain uses TRBV5-1 and TRBJ2-7; 8 bases are shared with TRBD1. This CDR3 comprises 13 residues. From germline, CDR1 is SGHRS and CDR2 YFSETQ. The V segment lost 7 bases and the J segment 1 base; nucleotides outside the gene matches: 4. The CDR3 region has the DNA TGCGCCAGCCAGACAGGGGAGTCCTACGAGCAGTACTTC. Its translation is CASQTGESYEQYF.

The chain uses TRBV27 and TRBJ2-7; maybe TRBD2 (6 bases). Germline CDR1 and CDR2: MNHEY and SMNVEV (reference sequence). This CDR3 is 13 amino acids long. V lost 6 bases, J lost 5 bases, and 14 bases lay in between. The CDR3 protein is CASRFAGSHEQYF. The CDR3 DNA sequence: TGTGCCAGCAGGTTCGCGGGGTCCCACGAGCAGTACTTC.

The V and J genes are TRBV25-1 and TRBJ2-5; TRBD2 aligns across 9 bases. The V gene's germline CDR1 is MGHDK and CDR2 SYGVNS. J lost 1 base, V lost 3 bases, and 6 bases had no gene match. This CDR3 has 16 residues. The DNA of the CDR3 is TGTGCCAGCAGTGAGATAGCGGGGGATTTCCAAGAGACCCAGTACTTC. It is translated as CASSEIAGDFQETQYF.

CDR3 DNA sequence: TGTGCCAGCAGCGTAGACCCGGGGATCTCTGGAAACACCATATATTTT. As protein: CASSVDPGISGNTIYF. The V call is TRBV9, the J call TRBJ1-3; no reliable D call. V lost 0 bases, J lost 0 bases, and 10 bases lay in between. The CDR3 covers 16 residues. Germline loops: CDR1 SGDLS, CDR2 YYNGEE.

The CDR3 protein is CASSYGGVFEAFF. The CDR3 region has the DNA TGTGCCAGCAGTTACGGAGGGGTCTTTGAAGCTTTCTTT. This chain links TRBV6-5 with TRBJ1-1; maybe TRBD1 (5 bases). Germline V gene sequence: CDR1 MNHEY, CDR2 SVGAGI. The length of the CDR3 is 13 residues. V was shortened by 2 bases and J by 7 bases, with 11 bases between the two germline ends.

The chain couples TRBV27 to TRBJ2-1; TRBD2 agrees at 8 bases. The germline CDR1 and CDR2 sequences are MNHEY and SMNVEV (reference sequence). The J segment lost 4 bases and the V segment lost 2 bases, leaving 7 bases of the junction unmatched. The CDR3 has 16 amino acids. Here the CDR3 reads CASSLLGGGTYNEQFF. As DNA, the CDR3 is TGTGCCAGCAGTTTACTGGGCGGGGGGACATACAATGAGCAGTTCTTC.

This clone showed up just a few times. This chain uses TRBV7-3 with TRBJ1-4; 9 bases align to TRBD1. CDR1 is SGHTA and CDR2 is FQGTGA in the germline V gene. The CDR3 extends over 17 amino acids. J lost 3 bases, V lost 2 bases, and 7 bases had no gene match. CDR3 bases: TGTGCCAGCAGCTTATGCGGGTGGGACAGGGCTAATGAAAAACTGTTTTTT. It encodes CASSLCGWDRANEKLFF. The full variable domain, its missing parts supplied by reference TRBV7-3 and TRBJ1-4, is GAGVSQTPSNKVTEKGKYVELRCDPISGHTALYWYRQSLGQGPEFLIYFQGTGAADDSGLPNDRFFAVRPEGSVSTLKIQRTERGDSAVYLCASSLCGWDRANEKLFFGSGTQLSVL.

This clone was recorded once. This chain links TRBV9 with TRBJ2-3, with 8 bases identical to TRBD2. Germline loops: CDR1 SGDLS, CDR2 YYNGEE. This CDR3 contains 17 residues. The V gene end was trimmed by 1 base and the J gene end by 2 bases; junction bases not matched to a gene: 9. CDR3 bases: TGTGCCAGCAGCGTAAGTCCAGCGGGGGCCCTCACAGATACGCAGTATTTT. Amino acid sequence: CASSVSPAGALTDTQYF.

The rearrangement uses TRBV25-1 and TRBJ2-2; 10 nucleotides match TRBD2. This CDR3 is built from 18 residues. J gave up 0 bases and V 3 bases, and 7 bases lay outside the gene matches. Germline values: CDR1 MGHDK, CDR2 SYGVNS. CDR3 sequence reads: CASSEPSGGVANTGELFF. In DNA form, the CDR3 reads TGTGCCAGCAGTGAGCCTAGCGGGGGAGTCGCGAACACCGGGGAGCTGTTTTTT.

The chain has TRBV5-1 and TRBJ2-7, with D perhaps TRBD1 (6 bases). Deletions cut 3 bases from V and 2 bases from J, with 15 bases between. Per the germline V gene, CDR1 is SGHRS and CDR2 is YFSETQ. There are 15 residues in the CDR3. The CDR3 spells CASSSRRDTTYEQYF. DNA of the CDR3: TGCGCCAGCAGCTCCCGTCGGGACACTACCTACGAGCAGTACTTC.

V gene TRBV5-1 combines with J gene TRBJ2-3; unclear D gene. The CDR3 is 14 residues long. Trimming took 0 bases from V and 6 from J, leaving 11 bases between them. CDR1 and CDR2 from the germline V gene are SGHRS and YFSETQ. The CDR3 is CASSLAPEVDTQYF. The CDR3, as DNA: TGCGCCAGCAGCTTGGCGCCAGAAGTTGATACGCAGTATTTT.

This clone has just one count. V usage is TRBV6-1 and J usage is TRBJ1-4; 7 nucleotides agree with TRBD1. Unmatched junction bases numbered 7, after V lost 5 bases and J lost 4 bases. CDR1 and CDR2 (germline): MNHNS, SASEGT. The CDR3 length is 15 residues. The CDR3, as DNA: TGTGCCAGCAGTAGAAACCGGGACAGTAATGAAAAACTGTTTTTT. This gives the protein CASSRNRDSNEKLFF.

The V call is TRBV29-1, the J call TRBJ2-3; 7 nucleotides align to TRBD2. This CDR3 has 13 amino acids. Germline loops: CDR1 SQVTM, CDR2 ANQGSEA. Trimming removed 4 bases from V and 2 bases from J; junction bases left unmatched: 3. Here the CDR3 reads CSVGGGITDTQYF. The CDR3 DNA reads as TGCAGCGTTGGGGGGGGAATCACAGATACGCAGTATTTT.